The 16 T cell receptor beta chains in this list originate from one sample, sequenced in a study of blood T cells in healthy people across ages. With a J-beta primer mix and a sample-barcoded 5' primer, a second PCR ran 7 to 11 cycles. TCRdb redid the calling of the 5' RACE reads with MiXCR, one entry per CDR3 protein. The table has around 990,000 distinct CDR3 sequences, around 25% seen once. These data were also reused for a study on T cells of mothers and their children.

Material: blood. These receptors were collected from a girl aged 2 to 10 in good health.

This clonotype has a single count. The CDR3 here is CASSVTGTGFSYEQYF. CDR3 bases: TGTGCCAGCAGCGTTACCGGGACAGGGTTTTCCTACGAGCAGTACTTC. The chain is built from TRBV7-2 and TRBJ2-7; 9 bases are shared with TRBD1. This CDR3 has 16 amino acids. With V trimmed by 5 bases and J by 1 base, 9 bases remained unmatched. Looked up from germline, CDR1 is SGHTA and CDR2 is FQGNSA.

The chain links TRBV10-1 to TRBJ1-1; D is ambiguous. This CDR3 contains 12 residues. CDR1 WNHNN and CDR2 SYGVQD come from the germline V gene (reference sequence). Trimming cost V 2 bases and J 7 bases, with 8 bases left between them. The CDR3 bases are TGCGCCAGCAGTGAGGGCGGGTATGAAGCTTTCTTT. Its translation is CASSEGGYEAFF.

This clonotype has more than one count but fewer than ten. This rearrangement joins TRBV7-9 to TRBJ2-3; either TRBD1 or TRBD2 may fit D (5 bases each). The V end lost 4 bases, the J end lost 4 bases, and 15 bases lay between the germline ends. The CDR3 sequence is 15 residues long. In germline, CDR1 is SEHNR, CDR2 FQNEAQ (reference sequence). This chain's CDR3 is CASSSGPGPSDTQYF. In DNA, the CDR3 is TGTGCCAGCAGCTCGGGACCGGGACCATCAGATACGCAGTATTTT.

This clonotype appeared a few times. The chain employs TRBV13 and TRBJ2-1, with D uncertain. The DNA matches TRBJ2-5 better at its end, which makes the J call doubtful. The CDR3 is 13 amino acids. Germline V gene sequence: CDR1 PRHDT, CDR2 FYEKMQ (reference sequence). CDR3 DNA: TGTGCCAGCAGCTTGTCTGGCTATCGGACCCAGTACTTC. Translated, it gives CASSLSGYRTQYF.

Turning to this clonotype: At one end the junction does not follow the germline gene, possibly because of a read error. The V call is TRBV20-1, the J call TRBJ2-4; D uncertain. The germline gives CDR1 DFQATT, CDR2 SNEGSKA (reference sequence). This CDR3 region has 15 residues. The chain's CDR3 is CSANPLEVAENIQYF. CDR3 DNA: TGCAGTGCTAACCCCTTAGAAGTAGCCGAAAACATTCAGTACTTC.

This clonotype was seen a few times. The rearrangement joins TRBV6-5 to TRBJ1-1, with 10 bases matching TRBD1. Per germline, CDR1 MNHEY and CDR2 SVGAGI. The V segment lost 5 bases and the J segment 11 bases; nucleotides outside the gene matches: 8. The CDR3 has 13 amino acids. CDR3 sequence: CASSKGTGETAFF. The CDR3 DNA sequence: TGTGCCAGCAGTAAAGGGACAGGGGAAACGGCTTTCTTT.

The V and J genes are TRBV29-1 and TRBJ2-2, with TRBD1 as a possible D gene (5 bases). Trimming pared 3 bases from V and 8 bases from J, leaving 7 bases between. The CDR3 length is 11 residues. Germline values: CDR1 SQVTM, CDR2 ANQGSEA. The CDR3 loop is CSVDGAGELFF. In nucleotides, the CDR3 is TGCAGCGTTGATGGGGCTGGGGAGCTGTTTTTT.

The chain has TRBV11-1 and TRBJ2-5; D not resolved. CDR1 and CDR2 from the germline V gene are SGHAT and FQDESV (reference sequence). Trimming stripped 1 base from V and 7 bases from J, with 7 bases between. The CDR3 loop spans 12 amino acids. The CDR3 bases are TGTGCCAGCAGCTTAGGGGCCAGGACCCAGTACTTC. This sequence encodes CASSLGARTQYF.

The chain couples TRBV11-3 to TRBJ1-1; D might be TRBD1 (6 bases). CDR1 SGHNT and CDR2 YENEEA come from the germline V gene. The V and J ends lost 1 base and 2 bases respectively, with 11 bases between them. This CDR3 is 15 amino acids long. The CDR3 loop is CASSLVLDRNTEAFF. The CDR3 DNA reads as TGTGCCAGCAGCTTAGTTCTGGACAGAAACACTGAAGCTTTCTTT.

This clonotype came up a few times. This chain uses TRBV29-1 with TRBJ2-1; the D gene is possibly TRBD2 (6 bases). Germline-derived CDR1 and CDR2 are SQVTM and ANQGSEA. The CDR3 totals 17 residues. This chain's CDR3 is CSGEDGNRFSSYNEQFF. CDR3 DNA sequence: TGCAGTGGGGAGGACGGCAACAGGTTTAGCTCCTACAATGAGCAGTTCTTC.

This clonotype was seen a handful of times. This sequence joins TRBV28 and TRBJ2-7; D is ambiguous. The CDR3 has 15 residues. Germline values: CDR1 MDHEN, CDR2 SYDVKM. Deletions cut 6 bases from V and 4 bases from J, with 19 bases between. The CDR3, as DNA: TGTGCCAGCAGCCATGTGGGGAAAGGAGATTACGAGCAGTACTTC. This encodes CASSHVGKGDYEQYF.

This clonotype was recorded a few times. This rearrangement joins TRBV10-1 to TRBJ1-1, with D unclear. The length of the CDR3 is 17 residues. V lost 2 bases to trimming and J lost 2 bases, with 18 bases between them. CDR1 and CDR2 from the germline V gene are WNHNN and SYGVQD (reference sequence). CDR3 nucleotides: TGCGCCAGCAGTGAGCATCGGATGGACGGAACCAACACTGAAGCTTTCTTT. Protein: CASSEHRMDGTNTEAFF.

The CDR3 region has the DNA TGCAGCGTCCCCCGACTAGCGGGAAGAGAGACCCAGTACTTC. It codes for CSVPRLAGRETQYF. The rearrangement links TRBV29-1 to TRBJ2-5; 11 bases fit TRBD2. The CDR3 spans 14 residues. With 6 bases clipped from V and 4 bases from J, the junction kept 7 bases outside the gene matches. Germline-derived CDR1 and CDR2 are SQVTM and ANQGSEA.

The rearrangement joins TRBV20-1 to TRBJ2-7, with TRBD2 identical over 12 bases. The CDR3 is 12 amino acids. The V and J ends lost 6 bases and 7 bases, in that order; junction bases with no gene match: 4. CDR1 and CDR2 (germline): DFQATT, SNEGSKA (reference sequence). CDR3 region: CSAPGTSGEQYF. The CDR3 region has the DNA TGCAGTGCCCCCGGGACTAGCGGGGAGCAGTACTTC.

The chain recombines TRBV4-1 with TRBJ2-1; 16 nucleotides align to TRBD2. This CDR3 spans 17 amino acids. V was clipped by 5 bases and J by 8 bases; unmatched bases: 9. The germline V gene has CDR1 MGHRA and CDR2 YSYEKL. This CDR3 reads CASSFIGGLAGGDEQFF. In DNA, the CDR3 is TGCGCCAGCAGCTTTATAGGGGGACTAGCGGGAGGGGATGAGCAGTTCTTC.

The chain employs TRBV28 and TRBJ1-6; D is possibly TRBD1 (6 bases). The ends were cut back, 6 bases at V and 9 bases at J, with 9 bases in the middle. CDR3 size: 12 residues. CDR1 and CDR2 from the germline V gene are MDHEN and SYDVKM. The chain's CDR3 is CASRQGGSPLHF. CDR3 coding DNA: TGTGCCAGCAGACAGGGCGGTTCACCCCTCCACTTT.